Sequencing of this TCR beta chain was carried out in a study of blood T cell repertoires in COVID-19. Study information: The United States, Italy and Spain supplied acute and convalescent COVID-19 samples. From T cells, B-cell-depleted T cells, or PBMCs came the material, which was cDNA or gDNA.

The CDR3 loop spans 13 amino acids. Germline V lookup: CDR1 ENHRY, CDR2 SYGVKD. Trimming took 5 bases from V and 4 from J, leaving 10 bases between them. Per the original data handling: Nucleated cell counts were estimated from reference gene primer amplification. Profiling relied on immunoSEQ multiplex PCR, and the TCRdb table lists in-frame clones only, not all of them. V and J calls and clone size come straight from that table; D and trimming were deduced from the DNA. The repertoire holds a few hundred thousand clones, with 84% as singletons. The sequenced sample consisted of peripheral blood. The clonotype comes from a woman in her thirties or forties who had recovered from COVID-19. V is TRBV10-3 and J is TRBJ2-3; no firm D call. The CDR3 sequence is CAISSLPADTQYF. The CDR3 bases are TGTGCCATCAGTTCCCTCCCCGCAGATACGCAGTATTTT.